This is a list of T cell receptor beta chains from one sample in a study of T-cell reconstitution after alpha-beta-depleted transplantation in children. In TCRdb, the PCR reads were re-called with MiXCR into one record per CDR3 protein. The sample includes around 250,000 distinct CDR3 sequences, 20% to 30% of them seen just once. Sequencing was performed on PBMCs, taken before TCRalphabeta/CD19-depleted stem cell transplant. These receptors came from a girl aged 2-10 years with Fanconi anemia, due to receive a stem cell transplant. The CDR3 runs from the conserved cysteine through the conserved F or W. D genes are given only for firm matches. Not every row has a clone size; where given, it reads once, few, many or a size class.

v_call: TRBV7-8; d_call: TRBD1; j_call: TRBJ1-5; clone_size: many; cdr3_nt: TGTGCCAGCAGCCCCTGGGACAGGGGTCAGCCCCAGCATTTT; cdr3_aa: CASSPWDRGQPQHF
v_call: TRBV19; d_call: .; j_call: TRBJ2-1; clone_size: few; cdr3_nt: TGTGCCAGTAGTATTGCAGGGAATGAGCAGTTCTTC; cdr3_aa: CASSIAGNEQFF
v_call: TRBV28; d_call: .; j_call: TRBJ1-6; clone_size: .; cdr3_nt: TGTGCCAGCAGGCGGGGGGCAAAGAATTCACCCCTCCACTTT; cdr3_aa: CASRRGAKNSPLHF
v_call: TRBV15; d_call: .; j_call: TRBJ2-1; clone_size: many; cdr3_nt: TGTGCCACCAGCAGAGACGGCAGCCTAAAAGGGGGTGAGCAGTTCTTC; cdr3_aa: CATSRDGSLKGGEQFF
v_call: TRBV5-1; d_call: .; j_call: TRBJ2-3; clone_size: many; cdr3_nt: TGCGCCAGCAGCCCGGAGACTAGTGCAGATACGCAGTATTTT; cdr3_aa: CASSPETSADTQYF
v_call: TRBV7-2; d_call: .; j_call: TRBJ2-7; clone_size: many; cdr3_nt: TGTGCCAGCAGCTTAGTGGTCGAGCAGTACTTC; cdr3_aa: CASSLVVEQYF
v_call: TRBV29-1; d_call: .; j_call: TRBJ2-5; clone_size: .; cdr3_nt: TGCAGCGTTGGAGGGTCAGAGACCCAGTACTTC; cdr3_aa: CSVGGSETQYF
v_call: TRBV6-1; d_call: TRBD2; j_call: TRBJ2-7; clone_size: .; cdr3_nt: TGTGCCAGCAGCCCGAGCGGGATCTCCTACGAGCAGTACTTC; cdr3_aa: CASSPSGISYEQYF
v_call: TRBV5-1; d_call: TRBD2; j_call: TRBJ2-3; clone_size: .; cdr3_nt: TGCGCCAGCGGGGAAGCGGGGGCCGTCACAGATACGCAGTATTTT; cdr3_aa: CASGEAGAVTDTQYF
v_call: TRBV20-1; d_call: .; j_call: TRBJ1-4; clone_size: .; cdr3_nt: TGCAGTGCTAGATCTTGGGCACCTGCAACTAATGAAAAACTGTTTTTT; cdr3_aa: CSARSWAPATNEKLFF
v_call: TRBV4-1; d_call: TRBD1; j_call: TRBJ2-2; clone_size: .; cdr3_nt: TGCGCCAGCAGCCAAGAAGTCGGGACAGGGTCCGGGGAGCTGTTTTTT; cdr3_aa: CASSQEVGTGSGELFF
v_call: TRBV5-6; d_call: TRBD1; j_call: TRBJ1-5; clone_size: .; cdr3_nt: TGTGCCAGCAGCGTGGGACAGAATAGCAATCAGCCCCAGCATTTT; cdr3_aa: CASSVGQNSNQPQHF
v_call: TRBV11-2; d_call: .; j_call: TRBJ2-1; clone_size: .; cdr3_nt: TGTGCCAGCAGCCCCCCTGGGACATTTTACAATGAGCAGTTCTTC; cdr3_aa: CASSPPGTFYNEQFF
v_call: TRBV5-1; d_call: .; j_call: TRBJ2-1; clone_size: few; cdr3_nt: TGCGCCAGCAGCTATGGAGGACAGCGGGCTTACAATGAGCAGTTCTTC; cdr3_aa: CASSYGGQRAYNEQFF
v_call: TRBV6-1; d_call: .; j_call: TRBJ1-3; clone_size: .; cdr3_nt: TGTGCCAGCAGTGAATTTGCGTTGGAGAGGAATGGAAACACCATATATTTT; cdr3_aa: CASSEFALERNGNTIYF
v_call: TRBV12-3/TRBV12-4; d_call: TRBD2; j_call: TRBJ2-1; clone_size: .; cdr3_nt: TGTGCCAGCAGTTTCGGGGGACTAGCTCCCCGTGATGAGCAGTTCTTC; cdr3_aa: CASSFGGLAPRDEQFF
v_call: TRBV23-1; d_call: .; j_call: TRBJ2-2; clone_size: .; cdr3_nt: TGCGCCAGGACGCATACGAGAGACAACGGGGAGCTGTTTTTT; cdr3_aa: CARTHTRDNGELFF
v_call: TRBV7-1; d_call: .; j_call: TRBJ2-2; clone_size: .; cdr3_nt: TGTGCCAGCAGCATGACAGTGAACACCGGGGAGCTGTTTTTT; cdr3_aa: CASSMTVNTGELFF
v_call: TRBV29-1; d_call: .; j_call: TRBJ1-1; clone_size: .; cdr3_nt: TGCAGCGGCGACAGGTCGATGAACACTGAAGCTTTCTTT; cdr3_aa: CSGDRSMNTEAFF
v_call: TRBV18; d_call: TRBD2; j_call: TRBJ2-1; clone_size: many; cdr3_nt: TGTGCCAGCTCACCACTATTGGGACTAGCGGGGGACAATGAGCAGTTCTTC; cdr3_aa: CASSPLLGLAGDNEQFF
v_call: TRBV7-2; d_call: TRBD1; j_call: TRBJ1-6; clone_size: few; cdr3_nt: TGTGCCAGCAGAGGGGGCGAGGGGTCCTCCTATAATTCACCCCTCCACTTT; cdr3_aa: CASRGGEGSSYNSPLHF
v_call: TRBV5-1; d_call: TRBD1; j_call: TRBJ1-2; clone_size: few; cdr3_nt: TGCGCCAGCAGCTTGAGGACAGGGGGCTATGGCTACACCTTC; cdr3_aa: CASSLRTGGYGYTF
v_call: TRBV7-9; d_call: TRBD1; j_call: TRBJ2-3; clone_size: .; cdr3_nt: TGTGCCAGCAGCCCACGGGACAGGGGAACAGATACGCAGTATTTT; cdr3_aa: CASSPRDRGTDTQYF
v_call: TRBV20-1; d_call: .; j_call: TRBJ2-7; clone_size: few; cdr3_nt: TGCAGTGCCAAGACAGGTTACGAGCAGTACTTC; cdr3_aa: CSAKTGYEQYF
v_call: TRBV30; d_call: .; j_call: TRBJ2-7; clone_size: many; cdr3_nt: TGTGCCTGGAGTGTACTCTTGGCAGGAGCACTTGACATACCCCAGGAGCAGTACTTC; cdr3_aa: CAWSVLLAGALDIPQEQYF
v_call: TRBV9; d_call: .; j_call: TRBJ1-4; clone_size: .; cdr3_nt: TGTGCCAGCAGCGTAGGTGAAGGGGTGTATGAAAAACTGTTTTTT; cdr3_aa: CASSVGEGVYEKLFF
v_call: TRBV13; d_call: TRBD1; j_call: TRBJ2-5; clone_size: .; cdr3_nt: TGTGCCAGCAGCCCGGGACAGGCCTACCAAGAGACCCAGTACTTC; cdr3_aa: CASSPGQAYQETQYF
v_call: TRBV10-3; d_call: .; j_call: TRBJ2-3; clone_size: many; cdr3_nt: TGTGCCATCAGTGAGTCGAGGGGTGATACGCAGTATTTT; cdr3_aa: CAISESRGDTQYF
v_call: TRBV6-4; d_call: TRBD2; j_call: TRBJ2-3; clone_size: .; cdr3_nt: TGTGCCAGCAGTCAGAGCGGGGACAGCACAGATACGCAGTATTTT; cdr3_aa: CASSQSGDSTDTQYF
v_call: TRBV24-1; d_call: TRBD2; j_call: TRBJ2-1; clone_size: few; cdr3_nt: TGTGCCACCAGTGATATACTAGCGGGAGCCTACAATGAGCAGTTCTTC; cdr3_aa: CATSDILAGAYNEQFF
v_call: TRBV29-1; d_call: .; j_call: TRBJ1-2; clone_size: .; cdr3_nt: TGCAGCGTTCAAGATTTTTATCAGGGAGGCTACACCTTC; cdr3_aa: CSVQDFYQGGYTF
v_call: TRBV18; d_call: TRBD1; j_call: TRBJ1-1; clone_size: many; cdr3_nt: TGTGCCAGCTCACTCCCGACAGGGACGAACACTGAAGCTTTCTTT; cdr3_aa: CASSLPTGTNTEAFF
v_call: TRBV9; d_call: .; j_call: TRBJ2-7; clone_size: many; cdr3_nt: TGTGCCAGCAGCGTAGCCAGGGAAGGAGAGCAGTACTTC; cdr3_aa: CASSVAREGEQYF
v_call: TRBV12-3/TRBV12-4; d_call: TRBD2; j_call: TRBJ2-1; clone_size: many; cdr3_nt: TGTGCCAGCAGCCCGAGCGGGAGTCCCTACAATGAGCAGTTCTTC; cdr3_aa: CASSPSGSPYNEQFF
v_call: TRBV20-1; d_call: TRBD1; j_call: TRBJ2-1; clone_size: .; cdr3_nt: TGCAGTGCTAGAACAGCAACAGGGGTGGGGCAGTTCTTC; cdr3_aa: CSARTATGVGQFF
v_call: TRBV6-1; d_call: .; j_call: TRBJ2-3; clone_size: many; cdr3_nt: TGTGCCAGCAGGGTAACGCTTAGCACAGATACGCAGTATTTT; cdr3_aa: CASRVTLSTDTQYF
v_call: TRBV21-1; d_call: .; j_call: TRBJ2-7; clone_size: few; cdr3_nt: TGTGCCAGCGGTTCGACGGTATCCTACGAGCAGTACTTC; cdr3_aa: CASGSTVSYEQYF
v_call: TRBV6-4; d_call: .; j_call: TRBJ2-7; clone_size: few; cdr3_nt: TGTGCCAGCAGTGATAGGGACAAATTCTACGAGCAGTACTTC; cdr3_aa: CASSDRDKFYEQYF
v_call: TRBV5-1; d_call: .; j_call: TRBJ2-7; clone_size: many; cdr3_nt: TGCGCCAGCAGCTTGACAGCCTACGAGCAGTACTTC; cdr3_aa: CASSLTAYEQYF
v_call: TRBV18; d_call: TRBD1; j_call: TRBJ2-5; clone_size: .; cdr3_nt: TGTGCCAGCTCACCGGGACAGGCCCAAGAGACCCAGTACTTC; cdr3_aa: CASSPGQAQETQYF
v_call: TRBV12-3/TRBV12-4; d_call: .; j_call: TRBJ2-6; clone_size: many; cdr3_nt: TGTGCCAGCAGTCCAGAGGCTGGGGCCAACGTCCTGACTTTC; cdr3_aa: CASSPEAGANVLTF
v_call: TRBV20-1; d_call: .; j_call: TRBJ2-1; clone_size: few; cdr3_nt: TGCAGTGGGCGCCAAGTCAATGAGCAGTTCTTC; cdr3_aa: CSGRQVNEQFF
v_call: TRBV18; d_call: TRBD1; j_call: TRBJ2-7; clone_size: many; cdr3_nt: TGTGCCAGCTCACCCGACAGGGTAGCCTACGAGCAGTACTTC; cdr3_aa: CASSPDRVAYEQYF
v_call: TRBV29-1; d_call: .; j_call: TRBJ2-2; clone_size: many; cdr3_nt: TGCAGCGTTGAGTGGGCCGGGGAGCTGTTTTTT; cdr3_aa: CSVEWAGELFF
v_call: TRBV20-1; d_call: .; j_call: TRBJ2-1; clone_size: .; cdr3_nt: TGCAGTGCTAGACAGGACGGAATGGATGAGCAGTTCTTC; cdr3_aa: CSARQDGMDEQFF
v_call: TRBV20-1; d_call: TRBD2; j_call: TRBJ2-3; clone_size: many; cdr3_nt: TGCAGTGTAATTAAGACTAGCGTGTCCACAGATACGCAGTATTTT; cdr3_aa: CSVIKTSVSTDTQYF
v_call: TRBV7-2; d_call: .; j_call: TRBJ2-5; clone_size: few; cdr3_nt: TGTGCCAGCAGCTTGGACGGTATGGCGCAAGAGACCCAGTACTTC; cdr3_aa: CASSLDGMAQETQYF
v_call: TRBV5-6; d_call: TRBD2; j_call: TRBJ2-7; clone_size: .; cdr3_nt: TGTGCCAGCAGCTATTGGACTAGCGGGACCACCCTACGCGATTCTTTC; cdr3_aa: CASSYWTSGTTLRDSF
v_call: TRBV29-1; d_call: .; j_call: TRBJ2-7; clone_size: few; cdr3_nt: TGCAGCGTGGTCGGACTCTCTGCCTACGAGCAGTACTTC; cdr3_aa: CSVVGLSAYEQYF
v_call: TRBV20-1; d_call: TRBD2; j_call: TRBJ2-2; clone_size: many; cdr3_nt: TGCAGTGCTAGGTCTCTAGCGGGGGACACCGGGGAGCTGTTTTTT; cdr3_aa: CSARSLAGDTGELFF
v_call: TRBV20-1; d_call: .; j_call: TRBJ2-7; clone_size: many; cdr3_nt: TGCAGTGCATGCCTCCTCAGAGGTTACGAGCAGTACTTC; cdr3_aa: CSACLLRGYEQYF
v_call: TRBV6-5; d_call: .; j_call: TRBJ2-7; clone_size: many; cdr3_nt: TGTGCCAGCAGTTACTCGACAGGAAGCTCCTACGAGCAGTACTTC; cdr3_aa: CASSYSTGSSYEQYF
v_call: TRBV6-1; d_call: .; j_call: TRBJ1-1; clone_size: .; cdr3_nt: TGTGCCAGCAGTCCCCAAAGTGGCGGGGCCTACACTGAAGCTTTCTTT; cdr3_aa: CASSPQSGGAYTEAFF
v_call: TRBV19; d_call: TRBD1; j_call: TRBJ2-2; clone_size: .; cdr3_nt: TGTGCCAGTAGCTGGGACAGGGGTACAGCCGGGGAGCTGTTTTTT; cdr3_aa: CASSWDRGTAGELFF
v_call: TRBV7-2; d_call: TRBD1; j_call: TRBJ2-7; clone_size: many; cdr3_nt: TGTGCCAGCAGCTTAGGATCACAGGGGACCTACGAGCAGTACTTC; cdr3_aa: CASSLGSQGTYEQYF